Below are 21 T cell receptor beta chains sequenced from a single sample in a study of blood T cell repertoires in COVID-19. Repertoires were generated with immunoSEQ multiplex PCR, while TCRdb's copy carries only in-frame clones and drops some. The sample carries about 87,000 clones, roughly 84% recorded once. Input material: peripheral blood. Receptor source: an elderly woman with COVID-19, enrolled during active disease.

The CDR3 bases are TGCGCCAGCAGCTTGGTGACGGGGACCTACGAGCAGTACTTC. It specifies CASSLVTGTYEQYF. The chain has TRBV5-1 and TRBJ2-7, with D possibly TRBD2 on 5 matching bases. Trimming took off 0 bases at V and 2 bases at J, with 9 bases between the two ends. The CDR3 has 14 amino acids. Germline lookup yields CDR1 SGHRS and CDR2 YFSETQ. Based on the CDR3 plus reference TRBV5-1 and TRBJ2-7, the full variable domain is KAGVTQTPRYLIKTRGQQVTLSCSPISGHRSVSWYQQTPGQGLQFLFEYFSETQRNKGNFPGRFSGRQFSNSRSEMNVSTLELGDSALYLCASSLVTGTYEQYFGPGTRLTVT.

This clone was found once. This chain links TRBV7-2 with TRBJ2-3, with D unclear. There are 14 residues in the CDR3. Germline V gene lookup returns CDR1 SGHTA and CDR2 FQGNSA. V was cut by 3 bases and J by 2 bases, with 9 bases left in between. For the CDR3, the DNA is TGTGCCAGCAGCTTCTTAACATACACAGATACGCAGTATTTT. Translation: CASSFLTYTDTQYF.

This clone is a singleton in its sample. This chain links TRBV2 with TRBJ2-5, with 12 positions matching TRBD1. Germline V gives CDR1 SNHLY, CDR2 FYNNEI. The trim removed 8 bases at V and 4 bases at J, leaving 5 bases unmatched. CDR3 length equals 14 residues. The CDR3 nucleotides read TGTGCCAGCGGACGGGACAGGGGGCGAGAGACCCAGTACTTC. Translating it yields CASGRDRGRETQYF.

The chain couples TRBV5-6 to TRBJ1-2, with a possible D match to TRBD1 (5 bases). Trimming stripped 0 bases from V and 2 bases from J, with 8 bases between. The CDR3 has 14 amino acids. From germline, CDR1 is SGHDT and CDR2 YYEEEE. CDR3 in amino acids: CASSLGQPNYGYTF. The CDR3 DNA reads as TGTGCCAGCAGCTTGGGACAGCCGAACTATGGCTACACCTTC. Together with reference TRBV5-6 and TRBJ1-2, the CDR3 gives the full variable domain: DAGVTQSPTHLIKTRGQQVTLRCSPKSGHDTVSWYQQALGQGPQFIFQYYEEEERQRGNFPDRFSGHQFPNYSSELNVNALLLGDSALYLCASSLGQPNYGYTFGSGTRLTVV.

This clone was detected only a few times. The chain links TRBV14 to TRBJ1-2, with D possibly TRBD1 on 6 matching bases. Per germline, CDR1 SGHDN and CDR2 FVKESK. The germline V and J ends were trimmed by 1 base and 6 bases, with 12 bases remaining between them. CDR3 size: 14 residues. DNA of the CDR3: TGTGCCAGCAGCCAAGTACAGGGTCCCCATGGCTACACCTTC. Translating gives CASSQVQGPHGYTF.

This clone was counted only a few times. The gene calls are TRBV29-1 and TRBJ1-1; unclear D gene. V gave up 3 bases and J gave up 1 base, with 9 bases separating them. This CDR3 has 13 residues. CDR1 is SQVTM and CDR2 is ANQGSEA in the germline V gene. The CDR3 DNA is TGCAGCGTTGACAGAACCGCGAACACTGAAGCTTTCTTT. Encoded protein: CSVDRTANTEAFF.

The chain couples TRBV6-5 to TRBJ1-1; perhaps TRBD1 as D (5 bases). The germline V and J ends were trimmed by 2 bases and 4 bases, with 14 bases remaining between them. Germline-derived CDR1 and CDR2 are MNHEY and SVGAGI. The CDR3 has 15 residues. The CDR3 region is CASSYTQGLSTEAFF. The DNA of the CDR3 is TGTGCCAGCAGTTACACCCAGGGCCTAAGCACTGAAGCTTTCTTT.

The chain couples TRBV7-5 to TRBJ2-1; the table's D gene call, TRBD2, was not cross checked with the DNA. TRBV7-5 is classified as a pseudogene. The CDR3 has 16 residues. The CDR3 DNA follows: TGTGTCAGAAGCGACCCCCCAGCGGAACCTGTAAATGAGCAGTTCTTC. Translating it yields CVRSDPPAEPVNEQFF.

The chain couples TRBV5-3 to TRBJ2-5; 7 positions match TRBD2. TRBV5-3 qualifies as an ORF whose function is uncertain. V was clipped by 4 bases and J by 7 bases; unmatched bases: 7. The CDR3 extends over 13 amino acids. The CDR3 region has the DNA TGTGCCAGAAGCAGCGGACTAGTTGGGACCCAGTACTTC. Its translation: CARSSGLVGTQYF.

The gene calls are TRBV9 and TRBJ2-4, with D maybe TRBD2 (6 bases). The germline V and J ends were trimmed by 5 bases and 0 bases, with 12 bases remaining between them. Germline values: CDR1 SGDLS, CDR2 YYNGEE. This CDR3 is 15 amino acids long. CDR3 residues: CASSGEGLAKNIQYF. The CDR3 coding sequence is TGTGCCAGCAGTGGAGAGGGACTAGCCAAAAACATTCAGTACTTC.

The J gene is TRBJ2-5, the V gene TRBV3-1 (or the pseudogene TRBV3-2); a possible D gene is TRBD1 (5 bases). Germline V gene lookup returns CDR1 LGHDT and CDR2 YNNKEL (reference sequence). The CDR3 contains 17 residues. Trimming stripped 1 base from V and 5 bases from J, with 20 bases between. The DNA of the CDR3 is TGTGCCAGCAGCCAAGTTCTACGACAGCCAGGAGAGGAGACCCAGTACTTC. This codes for CASSQVLRQPGEETQYF.

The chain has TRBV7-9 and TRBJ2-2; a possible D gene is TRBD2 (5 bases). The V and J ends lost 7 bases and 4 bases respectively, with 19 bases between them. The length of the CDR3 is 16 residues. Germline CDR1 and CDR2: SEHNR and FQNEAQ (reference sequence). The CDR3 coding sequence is TGTGCCAGCACCCAATTCGACTACGGGTCCACCGGGGAGCTGTTTTTT. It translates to CASTQFDYGSTGELFF.

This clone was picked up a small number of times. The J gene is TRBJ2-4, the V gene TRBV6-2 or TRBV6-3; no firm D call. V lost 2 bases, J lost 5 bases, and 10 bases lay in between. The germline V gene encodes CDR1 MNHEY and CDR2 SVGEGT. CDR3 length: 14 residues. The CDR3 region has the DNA TGTGCCAGCAGTTACGGTCGTCGGGAAAACATTCAGTACTTC. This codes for CASSYGRRENIQYF.

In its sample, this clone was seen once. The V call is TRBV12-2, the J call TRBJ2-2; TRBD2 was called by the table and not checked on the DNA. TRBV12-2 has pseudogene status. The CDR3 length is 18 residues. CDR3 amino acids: CASRLSKRRMTNTGELFF. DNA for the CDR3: TGTGCAAGTCGCTTGTCTAAGCGCCGCATGACGAACACCGGGGAGCTGTTTTTT.

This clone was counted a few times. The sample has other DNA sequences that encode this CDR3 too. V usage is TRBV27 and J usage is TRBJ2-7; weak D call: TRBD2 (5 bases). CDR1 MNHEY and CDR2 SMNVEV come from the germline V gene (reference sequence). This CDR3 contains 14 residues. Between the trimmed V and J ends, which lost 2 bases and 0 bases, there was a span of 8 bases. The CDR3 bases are TGTGCCAGCAGTTTAAGTGGGAGCTCCTACGAGCAGTACTTC. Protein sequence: CASSLSGSSYEQYF.

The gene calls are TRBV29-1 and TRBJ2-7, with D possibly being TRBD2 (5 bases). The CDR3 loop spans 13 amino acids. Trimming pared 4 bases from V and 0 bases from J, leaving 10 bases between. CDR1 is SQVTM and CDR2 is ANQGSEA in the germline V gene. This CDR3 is CSVVDGLSYEQYF. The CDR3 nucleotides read TGCAGCGTTGTTGACGGACTCTCCTACGAGCAGTACTTC.

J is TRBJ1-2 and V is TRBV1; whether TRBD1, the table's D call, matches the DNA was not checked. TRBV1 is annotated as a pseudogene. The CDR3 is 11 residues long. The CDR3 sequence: CAAPTVYGYTF. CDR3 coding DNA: TGCGCGGCCCCGACAGTCTATGGCTACACCTTC.

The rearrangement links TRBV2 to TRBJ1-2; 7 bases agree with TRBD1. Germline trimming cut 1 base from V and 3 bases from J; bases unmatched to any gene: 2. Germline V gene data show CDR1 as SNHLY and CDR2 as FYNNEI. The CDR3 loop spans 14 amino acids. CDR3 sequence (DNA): TGTGCCAGCAGTGAAGTAGGGGGCCACTATGGCTACACCTTC. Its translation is CASSEVGGHYGYTF.

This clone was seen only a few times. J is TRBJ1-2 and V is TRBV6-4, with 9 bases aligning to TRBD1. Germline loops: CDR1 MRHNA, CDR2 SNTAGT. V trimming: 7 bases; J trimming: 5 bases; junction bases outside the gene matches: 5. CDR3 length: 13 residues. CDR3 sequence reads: CASKGQGSYGYTF. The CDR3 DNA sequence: TGTGCCAGCAAAGGACAGGGGAGTTATGGCTACACCTTC.

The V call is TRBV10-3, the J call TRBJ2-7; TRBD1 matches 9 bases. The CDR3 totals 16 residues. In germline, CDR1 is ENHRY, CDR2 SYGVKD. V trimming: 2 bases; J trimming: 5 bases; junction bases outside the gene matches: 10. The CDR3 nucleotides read TGTGCCATCAGTGAGGGTCGACAGGGGGGGGGTCACGAGCAGTACTTC. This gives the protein CAISEGRQGGGHEQYF.

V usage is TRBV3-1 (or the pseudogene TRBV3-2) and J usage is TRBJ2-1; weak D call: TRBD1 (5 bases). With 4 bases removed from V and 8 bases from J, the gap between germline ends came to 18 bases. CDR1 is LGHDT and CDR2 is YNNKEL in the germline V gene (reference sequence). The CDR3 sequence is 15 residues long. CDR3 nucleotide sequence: TGTGCCAGCAGCCCACTGGGGCTAGGATTCTATGAGCAGTTCTTC. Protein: CASSPLGLGFYEQFF.